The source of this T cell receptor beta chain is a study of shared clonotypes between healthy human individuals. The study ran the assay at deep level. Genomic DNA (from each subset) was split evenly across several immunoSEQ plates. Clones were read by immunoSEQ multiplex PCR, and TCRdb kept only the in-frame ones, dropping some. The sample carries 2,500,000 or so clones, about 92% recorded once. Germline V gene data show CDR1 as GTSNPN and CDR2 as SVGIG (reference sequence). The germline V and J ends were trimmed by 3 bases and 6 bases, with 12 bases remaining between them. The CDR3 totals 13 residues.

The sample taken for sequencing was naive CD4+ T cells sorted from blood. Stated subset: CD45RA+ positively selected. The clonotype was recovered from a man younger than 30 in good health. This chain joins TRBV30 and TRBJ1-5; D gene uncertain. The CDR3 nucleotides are TGTGCCTGGAGAAACAAGGGTGGTCAGCCCCAGCATTTT. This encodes CAWRNKGGQPQHF.